This entry lists 25 T cell receptor beta chains sequenced from one sample in a study of blood T cell repertoires in COVID-19 (dated by TCRdb to the early 2020s). The library was obtained by the immunoSEQ multiplex PCR assay. TCRdb stores this immuneACCESS table with in-frame sequences only. Part of the clones is absent; in the studies checked, under half of the shortfall reflects unresolved V genes, and no reason is known for the rest. This sample is represented by under 150,000 clones; roughly nine tenths of them were singletons. The top ten clones comprise roughly 4.8% of the sample. The sequenced sample consisted of peripheral blood. The origin of the receptors is a man aged 55 to 69 with COVID-19, enrolled during active disease.

The chain couples TRBV10-3 to TRBJ2-7; 10 nucleotides match TRBD1. The CDR3 spans 13 residues. Germline CDR1 is ENHRY and CDR2 is SYGVKD. The trim removed 11 bases at V and 2 bases at J, leaving 6 bases unmatched. The CDR3 sequence is CAASGTGAYEQYF. The DNA for the CDR3 is TGTGCCGCCTCAGGGACAGGGGCCTACGAGCAGTACTTC.

The CDR3 DNA reads TGTGCCAGCAGCTTAGTTGGACTAGCTATTAGGGAGCAGTTCTTC. The encoded protein is CASSLVGLAIREQFF. The V gene is TRBV7-2, the J gene TRBJ2-1; 8 positions match TRBD2. V shed 1 base, J shed 10 bases, and the junction held 9 bases outside the gene matches. This CDR3 contains 15 residues. CDR1 and CDR2 from the germline V gene are SGHTA and FQGNSA.

This chain connects TRBV3-1 (or the pseudogene TRBV3-2) to TRBJ1-4; 7 bases map to TRBD1. The germline V gene encodes CDR1 LGHDT and CDR2 YNNKEL (reference sequence). The CDR3 loop spans 15 amino acids. After removal of 0 bases from V and 5 bases from J, the junction contained 3 bases not matched to a gene. The CDR3 spells CASSQEAGGNEKLFF. The CDR3 bases are TGTGCCAGCAGCCAAGAGGCAGGGGGGAATGAAAAACTGTTTTTT.

The rearrangement uses TRBV10-2 and TRBJ1-1, with 8 bases that match TRBD1. Germline values: CDR1 WSHSY, CDR2 SAAADI. This CDR3 is 15 amino acids long. V shed 3 bases, J shed 3 bases, and the junction held 6 bases outside the gene matches. The CDR3 protein is CASSEAGGADTEAFF. CDR3 bases: TGCGCCAGCAGTGAAGCAGGGGGCGCGGACACTGAAGCTTTCTTT.

The chain joins TRBV2 to TRBJ1-5; 10 bases map to TRBD1. This CDR3 spans 19 amino acids. V was clipped by 6 bases and J by 0 bases; unmatched bases: 14. Per the germline V gene, CDR1 is SNHLY and CDR2 is FYNNEI. CDR3 sequence (DNA): TGTGCCAGCAGCCTTGAGGGGTCCCGACAGGGGGCTAGCAATCAGCCCCAGCATTTT. Amino acids: CASSLEGSRQGASNQPQHF.

This chain connects TRBV5-4 to TRBJ1-2; D is ambiguous. CDR3 length: 14 residues. CDR1 is SGHNT and CDR2 is YYREEE in the germline V gene (reference sequence). Trimming pared 0 bases from V and 2 bases from J, leaving 8 bases between. Written as DNA, the CDR3 is TGTGCCAGCAGCTTGGAAGGACTGAACTATGGCTACACCTTC. It translates to CASSLEGLNYGYTF.

The V call is TRBV11-2, the J call TRBJ2-7, with a weak D call TRBD2 (5 bases). This CDR3 contains 13 residues. CDR1 and CDR2 (germline): SGHAT, FQNNGV. Trimming removed 1 base from V and 1 base from J, with 5 bases in between. CDR3 amino acids: CASSLGGSYEQYF. The CDR3 DNA follows: TGTGCCAGCAGCTTAGGAGGGTCCTACGAGCAGTACTTC.

V is TRBV5-1 and J is TRBJ2-7; D is unresolved. Between the trimmed V and J ends, which lost 4 bases and 0 bases, there was a span of 14 bases. Germline CDR1 SGHRS, CDR2 YFSETQ. This CDR3 contains 15 residues. DNA of the CDR3: TGCGCCAGCAGCCCCCAAGCCGGTCGCTCCTACGAGCAGTACTTC. It codes for CASSPQAGRSYEQYF.

This chain connects TRBV4-3 to TRBJ2-4, with D tentatively TRBD1 (6 bases). The CDR3 totals 15 residues. V was clipped by 0 bases and J by 9 bases, with 15 bases between them. Looked up from germline, CDR1 is LGHNA and CDR2 is YSLEER. This CDR3 reads CASSQDMAGVGIQYF. The CDR3 coding sequence is TGCGCCAGCAGCCAAGATATGGCAGGGGTGGGCATTCAGTACTTC.

CDR3 sequence: CASSSDWSSYNEQFF. The CDR3 DNA reads as TGTGCCAGTAGTTCTGACTGGAGCTCCTACAATGAGCAGTTCTTC. This sequence joins TRBV19 and TRBJ2-1, with D uncertain. The germline V gene encodes CDR1 LNHDA and CDR2 SQIVND (reference sequence). V was clipped by 5 bases and J by 0 bases, with 11 bases between them. This CDR3 is built from 15 residues.

This clone was observed a single time. The chain carries TRBV19 and TRBJ1-4, with D perhaps TRBD1 (5 bases). V lost 2 bases, J lost 6 bases, and 13 bases lay in between. The CDR3 sequence is 15 residues long. Germline V gene lookup returns CDR1 LNHDA and CDR2 SQIVND (reference sequence). The CDR3 sequence: CASSILQGEDEKLFF. The CDR3 bases are TGTGCCAGTAGTATACTTCAGGGTGAGGATGAAAAACTGTTTTTT.

The chain recombines TRBV6-2 or TRBV6-3 with TRBJ1-2, with D perhaps matching TRBD1 (6 bases). V was clipped by 5 bases and J by 1 base, with 17 bases between them. Germline assignment: CDR1 MNHEY and CDR2 SVGEGT. This CDR3 contains 16 residues. The CDR3 region has the DNA TGTGCCAGCAGTCAGCCCGGGACACCGGTTAACTATGGCTACACCTTC. Amino acids: CASSQPGTPVNYGYTF.

The V call is TRBV28, the J call TRBJ2-3; no clear D. CDR1 and CDR2 (germline): MDHEN, SYDVKM. V was clipped by 7 bases and J by 11 bases, with 16 bases between them. CDR3 size: 12 residues. In DNA form, the CDR3 reads TGTGCCAGCACCCTGACCCCTACAGAGCAGTATTTT. Translating gives CASTLTPTEQYF.

V and J are TRBV7-3 and TRBJ2-2, with TRBD1 matching 7 bases. V shed 5 bases, J shed 7 bases, and the junction held 4 bases outside the gene matches. The CDR3 spans 13 residues. Germline lookup yields CDR1 SGHTA and CDR2 FQGTGA. Written as DNA, the CDR3 is TGTGCCAGCAGCAGGACAGGACGCGGGGAGCTGTTTTTT. As protein: CASSRTGRGELFF.

The J gene is TRBJ2-1, the V gene TRBV6-5; unclear D gene. The ends were cut back, 0 bases at V and 3 bases at J, with 6 bases in the middle. Per germline, CDR1 MNHEY and CDR2 SVGAGI. The CDR3 covers 14 residues. CDR3 DNA sequence: TGTGCCAGCAGTTACTCTGCAGGCTACAATGAGCAGTTCTTC. The encoded protein is CASSYSAGYNEQFF.

J is TRBJ1-1 and V is TRBV19; D possibly corresponds to TRBD1 (5 bases). Germline values: CDR1 LNHDA, CDR2 SQIVND (reference sequence). The length of the CDR3 is 12 residues. The V end lost 5 bases, the J end lost 8 bases, and 12 bases lay between the germline ends. Here the CDR3 DNA reads TGTGCCAGTAGTCCCCGGGGGGGGGAAGCTTTCTTT. It specifies CASSPRGGEAFF.

The V gene is TRBV18, the J gene TRBJ2-7; a weak D match, TRBD2 (5 bases). V shed 5 bases and J shed 6 bases, with 20 bases lying between them. Germline CDR1 is KGHSH and CDR2 is LQKENI. This CDR3 contains 15 residues. The CDR3: CASSNHVGNQAEQYF. In DNA, the CDR3 is TGTGCCAGCTCAAATCATGTCGGGAATCAGGCCGAGCAGTACTTC.

The CDR3 here is CASSLSVSGQFF. CDR3 DNA: TGTGCCAGCAGTTTATCGGTTTCAGGGCAGTTCTTC. The V gene is TRBV28, the J gene TRBJ2-1, with D hard to call. Between the trimmed V and J ends, which lost 1 base and 12 bases, there was a span of 10 bases. The CDR3 has 12 residues. Germline CDR1 reads MDHEN; CDR2 reads SYDVKM.

The chain employs TRBV4-1 and TRBJ2-7, with 7 bases fitting TRBD1. V dropped 1 base and J dropped 3; count of bases not matched to a gene: 9. The CDR3 sequence is 16 residues long. Germline assignment: CDR1 MGHRA and CDR2 YSYEKL. DNA for the CDR3: TGCGCCAGCAGCCAAGCGGTCCGGGACAGAAACTACGAGCAGTACTTC. It encodes CASSQAVRDRNYEQYF.

The rearrangement uses TRBV7-9 and TRBJ2-7, with D perhaps TRBD1 (6 bases). The V end lost 1 base, the J end lost 2 bases, and 15 bases lay between the germline ends. The CDR3 has 16 amino acids. The germline V gene has CDR1 SEHNR and CDR2 FQNEAQ (reference sequence). The CDR3 loop reads CASSLDEGTYAYEQYF. CDR3 bases: TGTGCCAGCAGCTTAGACGAGGGGACATATGCCTACGAGCAGTACTTC.

CDR3 sequence: CASSFIESTYEQYF. As DNA, the CDR3 is TGTGCCAGCAGCTTTATCGAGTCCACCTACGAGCAGTACTTC. The gene calls are TRBV5-6 and TRBJ2-7; D uncertain. CDR3 length equals 14 residues. Trimming cost V 2 bases and J 2 bases, with 11 bases left between them. From germline, CDR1 is SGHDT and CDR2 YYEEEE. Supplemented by reference TRBV5-6 and TRBJ2-7, the full variable domain reads DAGVTQSPTHLIKTRGQQVTLRCSPKSGHDTVSWYQQALGQGPQFIFQYYEEEERQRGNFPDRFSGHQFPNYSSELNVNALLLGDSALYLCASSFIESTYEQYFGPGTRLTVT.

The J gene is TRBJ2-2, the V gene TRBV24-1, with 14 bases identical to TRBD2. CDR1 is KGHDR and CDR2 is SFDVKD in the germline V gene. With 3 bases clipped from V and 6 bases from J, the junction kept 17 bases outside the gene matches. CDR3 length: 21 residues. In nucleotides, the CDR3 is TGTGCCACCAGTGATCCCGCAGGGGGCCGGACTAGCGGGAGGTTCGCCGGGGAGCTGTTTTTT. Translating it yields CATSDPAGGRTSGRFAGELFF.

V usage is TRBV7-9 and J usage is TRBJ2-4; 9 nucleotides agree with TRBD1. The CDR3 totals 14 residues. J lost 6 bases, V lost 4 bases, and 4 bases had no gene match. CDR1 and CDR2 (germline): SEHNR, FQNEAQ (reference sequence). Here the CDR3 reads CASSSPGQGNIQYF. The CDR3 DNA reads TGTGCCAGCAGCTCCCCGGGACAGGGAAACATTCAGTACTTC.

This rearrangement joins TRBV19 to TRBJ2-3; 12 bases match TRBD2. The V and J ends lost 5 bases and 4 bases, in that order; junction bases with no gene match: 7. The germline gives CDR1 LNHDA, CDR2 SQIVND (reference sequence). The CDR3 spans 16 residues. CDR3 coding DNA: TGTGCCAGTAGTCTACGGACTAGCGGGAACGCAGATACGCAGTATTTT. This encodes CASSLRTSGNADTQYF. The complete variable domain, with remaining parts taken from reference TRBV19 and TRBJ2-3, reads DGGITQSPKYLFRKEGQNVTLSCEQNLNHDAMYWYRQDPGQGLRLIYYSQIVNDFQKGDIAEGYSVSREKKESFPLTVTSAQKNPTAFYLCASSLRTSGNADTQYFGPGTRLTVL.

CDR3 in amino acids: CASSSMGGTGELFF. As DNA, the CDR3 is TGTGCCAGCAGTTCGATGGGAGGGACCGGGGAGCTGTTTTTT. The chain is built from TRBV27 and TRBJ2-2, with 7 bases lining up with TRBD2. Trimming took 4 bases from V and 5 from J; bases not matched to a gene: 4. The CDR3 length is 14 residues. Germline V CDR1 and CDR2: MNHEY, SMNVEV (reference sequence).